This T cell receptor beta chain emerged from a study of cytomegalovirus exposure and HLA in healthy donors. On this clone itself: What it binds is unknown.

In the PCR, 60 Vbeta and 13 Jbeta primers were used. Data came from immunoSEQ multiplex PCR; TCRdb stores just in-frame clones and leaves some out. The sample comprises around 180,000 clones, around 80% of which are singletons, and about 1.7% rests with the top ten. General study points: Accurate prediction of HLA-A and HLA-B alleles (for most subjects) was reportedly achieved from TCR beta sequences.

Sequenced: PBMCs. The receptor comes from a young man in good health and CMV-seronegative.

Here the CDR3 DNA reads TGCGCCAGCAGCCATACGAACGGTCGCGGCTACACCTTC. It yields the protein CASSHTNGRGYTF. The rearrangement links TRBV4-3 to TRBJ1-2; D gene ambiguous. The CDR3 consists of 13 residues. The germline V gene encodes CDR1 LGHNA and CDR2 YSLEER. Trimming pared 3 bases from V and 8 bases from J, leaving 13 bases between.